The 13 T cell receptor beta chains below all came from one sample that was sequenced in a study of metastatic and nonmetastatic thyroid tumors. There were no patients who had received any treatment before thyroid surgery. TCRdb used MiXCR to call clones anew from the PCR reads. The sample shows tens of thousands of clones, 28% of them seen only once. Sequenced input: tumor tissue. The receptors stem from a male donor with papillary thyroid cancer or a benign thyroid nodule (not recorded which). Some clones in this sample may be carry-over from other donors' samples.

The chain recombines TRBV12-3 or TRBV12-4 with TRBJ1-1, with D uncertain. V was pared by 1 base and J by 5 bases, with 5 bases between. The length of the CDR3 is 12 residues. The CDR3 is CASSLGLTEAFF. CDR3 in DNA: TGTGCCAGCAGTTTAGGGCTAACTGAAGCTTTCTTT.

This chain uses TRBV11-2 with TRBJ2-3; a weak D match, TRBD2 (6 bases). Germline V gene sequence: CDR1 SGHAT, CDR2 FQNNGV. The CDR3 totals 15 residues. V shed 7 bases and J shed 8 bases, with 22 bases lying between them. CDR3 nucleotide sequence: TGTGCCAGCATCTCCTCTTCGGGGGTAGGTCGTACGCAGTATTTT. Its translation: CASISSSGVGRTQYF.

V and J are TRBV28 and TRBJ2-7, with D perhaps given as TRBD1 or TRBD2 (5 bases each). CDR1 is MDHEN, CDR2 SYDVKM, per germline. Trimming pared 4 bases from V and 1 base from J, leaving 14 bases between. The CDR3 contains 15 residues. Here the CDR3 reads CASSSPGRGSYEQYF. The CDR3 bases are TGTGCCAGCAGTTCTCCGGGACGGGGATCCTACGAGCAGTACTTC.

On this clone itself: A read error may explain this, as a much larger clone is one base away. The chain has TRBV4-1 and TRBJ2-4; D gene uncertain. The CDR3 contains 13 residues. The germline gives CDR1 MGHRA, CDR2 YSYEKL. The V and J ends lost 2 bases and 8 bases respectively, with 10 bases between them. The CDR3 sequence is CASSQTGSDIQYF. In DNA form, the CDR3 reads TGCGCCAGCAGCCAAACTGGTTCGGACATTCAGTACTTC.

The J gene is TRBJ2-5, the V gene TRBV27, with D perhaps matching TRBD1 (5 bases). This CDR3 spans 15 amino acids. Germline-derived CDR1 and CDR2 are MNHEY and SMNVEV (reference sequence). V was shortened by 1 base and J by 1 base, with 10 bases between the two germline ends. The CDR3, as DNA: TGTGCCAGCAGTTTATGGGGCAGCTCCCAAGAGACCCAGTACTTC. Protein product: CASSLWGSSQETQYF.

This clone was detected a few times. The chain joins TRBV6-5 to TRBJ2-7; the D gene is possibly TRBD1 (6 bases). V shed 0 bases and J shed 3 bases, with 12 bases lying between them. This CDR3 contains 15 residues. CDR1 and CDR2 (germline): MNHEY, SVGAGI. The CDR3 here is CASSYSRTVYYEQYF. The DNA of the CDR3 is TGTGCCAGCAGTTACTCGAGGACAGTTTACTACGAGCAGTACTTC.

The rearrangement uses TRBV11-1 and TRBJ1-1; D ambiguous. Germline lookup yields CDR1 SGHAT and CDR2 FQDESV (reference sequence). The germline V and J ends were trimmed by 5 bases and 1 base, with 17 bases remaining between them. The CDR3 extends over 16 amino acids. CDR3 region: CASSTSWPTENTEAFF. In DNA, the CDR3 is TGTGCCAGCAGCACCAGCTGGCCAACAGAGAACACTGAAGCTTTCTTT.

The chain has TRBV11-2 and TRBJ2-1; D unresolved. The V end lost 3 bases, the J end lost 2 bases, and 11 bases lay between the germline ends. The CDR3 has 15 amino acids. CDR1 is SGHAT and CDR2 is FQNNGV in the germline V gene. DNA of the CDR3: TGTGCCAGCAGCTTCGTTAGGGCACCCTACAATGAGCAGTTCTTC. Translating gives CASSFVRAPYNEQFF.

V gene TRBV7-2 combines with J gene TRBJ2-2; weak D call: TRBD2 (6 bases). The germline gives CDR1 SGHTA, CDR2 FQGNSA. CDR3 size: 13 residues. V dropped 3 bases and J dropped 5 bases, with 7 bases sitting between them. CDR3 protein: CASSFGGTGELFF. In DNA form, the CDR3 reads TGTGCCAGCAGCTTCGGAGGGACCGGGGAGCTGTTTTTT. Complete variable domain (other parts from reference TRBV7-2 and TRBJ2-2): GAGVSQSPSNKVTEKGKDVELRCDPISGHTALYWYRQSLGQGLEFLIYFQGNSAPDKSGLPSDRFSAERTGGSVSTLTIQRTQQEDSAVYLCASSFGGTGELFFGEGSRLTVL.

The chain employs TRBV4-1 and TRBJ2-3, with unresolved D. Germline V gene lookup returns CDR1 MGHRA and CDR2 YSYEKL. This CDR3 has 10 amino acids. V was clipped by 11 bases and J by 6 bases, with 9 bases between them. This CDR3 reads CADRSDTQYF. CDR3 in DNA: TGCGCCGATCGATCCGATACGCAGTATTTT.

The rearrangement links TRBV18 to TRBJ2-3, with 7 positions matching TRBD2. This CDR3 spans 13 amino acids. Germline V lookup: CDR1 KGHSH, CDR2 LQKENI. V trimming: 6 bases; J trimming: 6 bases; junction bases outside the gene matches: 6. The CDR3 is CASSPGEGDTQYF. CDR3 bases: TGTGCCAGCTCCCCGGGGGAGGGGGATACGCAGTATTTT.

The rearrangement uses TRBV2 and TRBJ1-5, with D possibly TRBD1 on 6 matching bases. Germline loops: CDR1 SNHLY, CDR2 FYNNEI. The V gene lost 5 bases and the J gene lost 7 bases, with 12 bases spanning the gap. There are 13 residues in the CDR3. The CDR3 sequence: CASSYREDQPQHF. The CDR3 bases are TGTGCCAGCAGTTACAGGGAGGACCAGCCCCAGCATTTT.

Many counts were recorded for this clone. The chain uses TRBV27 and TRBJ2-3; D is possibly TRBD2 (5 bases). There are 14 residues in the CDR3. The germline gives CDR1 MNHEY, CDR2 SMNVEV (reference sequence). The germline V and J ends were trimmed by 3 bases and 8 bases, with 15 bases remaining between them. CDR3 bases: TGTGCCAGCAGTTTTGTGGGGAGCTGGGGTACGCAGTATTTT. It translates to CASSFVGSWGTQYF.